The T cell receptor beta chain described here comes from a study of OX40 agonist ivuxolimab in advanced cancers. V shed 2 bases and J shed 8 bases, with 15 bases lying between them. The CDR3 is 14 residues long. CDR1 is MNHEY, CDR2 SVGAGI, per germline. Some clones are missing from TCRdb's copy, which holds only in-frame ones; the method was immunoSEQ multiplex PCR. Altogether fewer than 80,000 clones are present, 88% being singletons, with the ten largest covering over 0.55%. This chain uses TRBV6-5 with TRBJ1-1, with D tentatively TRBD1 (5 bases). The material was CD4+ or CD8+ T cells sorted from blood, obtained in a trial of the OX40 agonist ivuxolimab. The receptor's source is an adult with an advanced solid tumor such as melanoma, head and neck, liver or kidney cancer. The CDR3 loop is CASSYRSGVEEAFF. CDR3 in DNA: TGTGCCAGCAGTTACCGGTCGGGGGTGGAAGAAGCTTTCTTT.